This is a list of T cell receptor beta chains from one sample in a study of shared clonotypes between healthy human individuals. Sequencing used immunoSEQ multiplex PCR; TCRdb keeps in-frame clones, though not all of them. The repertoire holds about 580,000 clones, with roughly 98% as singletons. The sequenced material came from naive CD8+ T cells sorted from blood. All receptors derive from a man younger than 45 in good health. CDR3s include the opening cysteine and the closing phenylalanine or tryptophan. The D gene is left open where the match is weak. Not every row has a clone size; where given, it reads once, few, many or a size class.

size	length	V	D	J	CDR3	DNA
.	12	TRBV6-1	.	TRBJ2-7	CASNREFDEQYF	TGTGCCAGCAACAGGGAATTCGACGAGCAGTACTTC
.	15	TRBV27	TRBD2	TRBJ2-7	CASSKSRWGGIEQYF	TGTGCCAGCAGCAAAAGTCGATGGGGAGGGATCGAGCAGTACTTC
once	13	TRBV1	.	TRBJ2-5	CTSSQVREETQYF	TGCACCAGCAGCCAAGTCAGGGAAGAGACCCAGTACTTC
.	15	TRBV5-1	.	TRBJ1-5	CASSLEGGTNQPQHF	TGCGCCAGCAGCTTGGAGGGGGGCACCAATCAGCCCCAGCATTTT
.	17	TRBV30	TRBD2	TRBJ2-2	CAWSVIFGGAGTGELFF	TGTGCCTGGAGTGTAATTTTCGGGGGAGCGGGGACCGGGGAGCTGTTTTTT
.	14	TRBV9	.	TRBJ1-1	CASSVEPSSIEAFF	TGTGCCAGCAGCGTAGAGCCCTCATCTATTGAAGCTTTCTTT
.	13	TRBV2	TRBD1	TRBJ2-5	CASSWTGRETQYF	TGTGCCAGCAGTTGGACAGGGAGGGAGACCCAGTACTTC
.	15	TRBV5-1	.	TRBJ2-3	CASSPRDPYWDTQYF	TGCGCCAGCAGCCCTAGGGACCCCTATTGGGATACGCAGTATTTT
.	11	TRBV11-3	.	TRBJ2-1	CASSIYNEQFF	TGTGCCAGCAGCATTTACAATGAGCAGTTCTTC
once	17	TRBV14	.	TRBJ2-6	CASSPDGSSTGANVLTF	TGTGCCAGCAGCCCCGACGGATCTTCCACTGGGGCCAACGTCCTGACTTTC
.	12	TRBV7-9	.	TRBJ2-7	CASSSTGFEQYF	TGTGCCAGCAGCTCTACAGGGTTCGAGCAGTACTTC
.	15	TRBV9	.	TRBJ2-7	CASSSQRDSSYEQYF	TGTGCCAGCAGCTCCCAGCGGGACAGCTCCTACGAGCAGTACTTC